The 20 T cell receptor beta chains below all came from one sample that was sequenced in a study of T-cell memory formation after mild COVID-19. One entry per CDR3 protein, called by TCRdb with MiXCR from the 5' RACE reads. Of over 150,000 distinct CDR3 sequences listed, 20% to 25% are singletons. Source material: PBMCs or a T cell subset sorted from them (not recorded which). The receptors stem from an adult woman who had mild COVID-19 (a few samples of this study predate the infection). Cell type and time point are not known.

The chain carries TRBV7-6 and TRBJ1-2; D is undetermined. Germline V gene sequence: CDR1 SGHVS, CDR2 FNYEAQ. Trimming pared 5 bases from V and 2 bases from J, leaving 9 bases between. CDR3 length: 13 amino acids. For the CDR3, the DNA is TGTGCCAGCAGCCACGCCGGAAACTATGGCTACACCTTC. It specifies CASSHAGNYGYTF.

This clonotype was counted between two and nine times. The chain links TRBV4-1 to TRBJ1-1; D not resolved. Trimming took off 1 base at V and 1 base at J, with 10 bases between the two ends. CDR1 is MGHRA and CDR2 is YSYEKL in the germline V gene. This CDR3 has 15 amino acids. In DNA form, the CDR3 reads TGCGCCAGCAGCCAAGGGAAGGCGGGGAACACTGAAGCTTTCTTT. It codes for CASSQGKAGNTEAFF.

This clonotype came up a few times. J is TRBJ2-4 and V is TRBV30; D may be TRBD2 (6 bases). CDR1 and CDR2 (germline): GTSNPN, SVGIG (reference sequence). The CDR3 consists of 14 residues. Trimming stripped 0 bases from V and 8 bases from J, with 14 bases between. The CDR3 DNA sequence: TGTGCCTGGAGTGTCGGGCTAGGAGGGGACATTCAGTACTTC. It yields the protein CAWSVGLGGDIQYF. The full variable domain, rest sourced from reference TRBV30 and TRBJ2-4, is SQTIHQWPATLVQPVGSPLSLECTVEGTSNPNLYWYRQAAGRGLQLLFYSVGIGQISSEVPQNLSASRPQDRQFILSSKKLLLSDSGFYLCAWSVGLGGDIQYFGAGTRLSVL.

This clonotype occurred a few times. The rearrangement joins TRBV3-1 to TRBJ2-7; D not certain. Germline V gene data show CDR1 as LGHDT and CDR2 as YNNKEL (reference sequence). The V end lost 0 bases, the J end lost 2 bases, and 11 bases lay between the germline ends. This CDR3 contains 15 residues. The CDR3 spells CASSQEPGETYEQYF. CDR3 coding DNA: TGTGCCAGCAGCCAAGAACCGGGTGAGACCTACGAGCAGTACTTC.

The chain has TRBV7-8 and TRBJ2-7; D gene uncertain. The V and J ends lost 1 base and 4 bases respectively, with 11 bases between them. This CDR3 comprises 14 residues. Germline V CDR1 and CDR2: SGHVS, FQNEAQ. CDR3 loop: CASSLEYARYEQYF. The CDR3 DNA reads as TGTGCCAGCAGCTTAGAATATGCCCGGTACGAGCAGTACTTC.

This rearrangement joins TRBV13 to TRBJ1-1; D might be TRBD1 (5 bases). Germline CDR1 and CDR2: PRHDT and FYEKMQ (reference sequence). Deletions cut 8 bases from V and 1 base from J, with 14 bases between. The CDR3 totals 14 residues. CDR3 in DNA: TGTGCCAGCCGCCTGGGGGTCGGGAACACTGAAGCTTTCTTT. As protein: CASRLGVGNTEAFF.

This clonotype has a count of ten or more. The V and J genes are TRBV12-3 or TRBV12-4 and TRBJ2-7; TRBD2 aligns across 12 bases. The J segment lost 7 bases and the V segment lost 2 bases, leaving 6 bases of the junction unmatched. The CDR3 is made up of 15 amino acids. Here the CDR3 reads CASSLTLAGGFEQYF. CDR3 DNA: TGTGCCAGCAGTTTAACCCTAGCGGGAGGGTTTGAGCAGTACTTC.

The chain is built from TRBV29-1 and TRBJ2-2; 8 nucleotides match TRBD1. CDR1 SQVTM and CDR2 ANQGSEA come from the germline V gene. The V segment lost 3 bases and the J segment 6 bases; nucleotides outside the gene matches: 12. This CDR3 contains 16 residues. This CDR3 reads CSVETGTGPTPGELFF. CDR3 bases: TGCAGCGTTGAGACCGGGACAGGTCCGACGCCCGGGGAGCTGTTTTTT.

There are a few counts of this clonotype. The chain combines TRBV30 with TRBJ1-1; D possibly corresponds to TRBD1 (6 bases). The germline CDR1 and CDR2 sequences are GTSNPN and SVGIG (reference sequence). This CDR3 is 13 amino acids long. Trimming pared 1 base from V and 1 base from J, leaving 7 bases between. CDR3 amino acids: CAWSAGQNTEAFF. The CDR3 DNA follows: TGTGCCTGGAGTGCGGGACAGAACACTGAAGCTTTCTTT.

The CDR3 sequence: CASSQGGAGMNNEQFF. In nucleotides, the CDR3 is TGTGCCAGCAGCCAAGGAGGTGCGGGAATGAACAATGAGCAGTTCTTC. This rearrangement joins TRBV4-2 to TRBJ2-1; perhaps TRBD2 as D (6 bases). Trimming shortened V by 1 base and J by 5 bases, and 15 bases separated the two germline ends. Per the germline V gene, CDR1 is LGHNA and CDR2 is YNFKEQ. The CDR3 is 16 amino acids.

This clonotype occurred a few times. The chain couples TRBV30 to TRBJ1-1; 9 nucleotides align to TRBD1. Trimming at V came to 5 bases and at J to 1 base, leaving 8 bases not matched to a gene. CDR3 size: 15 residues. The V gene's germline CDR1 is GTSNPN and CDR2 SVGIG (reference sequence). The CDR3: CAWFGQGIPNTEAFF. The DNA of the CDR3 is TGTGCCTGGTTTGGACAGGGGATTCCGAACACTGAAGCTTTCTTT.

V gene TRBV5-1 combines with J gene TRBJ2-7; the D gene is possibly TRBD2 (6 bases). The CDR3 is 15 residues long. In germline, CDR1 is SGHRS, CDR2 YFSETQ. V lost 0 bases and J lost 7, with 17 bases in between. The DNA of the CDR3 is TGCGCCAGCAGCTTGGGGCAACTAGCAGAAGTGGAGCAGTACTTC. This codes for CASSLGQLAEVEQYF.

The V and J genes are TRBV12-3 or TRBV12-4 and TRBJ1-2; D gene unclear. This CDR3 has 13 amino acids. The V end lost 6 bases, the J end lost 8 bases, and 16 bases lay between the germline ends. CDR3: CASRPGSTMGYTF. The CDR3 DNA follows: TGTGCCAGCAGACCGGGATCAACTATGGGCTACACCTTC.

This clonotype was found many times. This chain connects TRBV5-4 to TRBJ2-1; a weak D match, TRBD2 (7 bases). Germline CDR1 and CDR2: SGHNT and YYREEE (reference sequence). The V and J ends lost 7 bases and 5 bases respectively, with 13 bases between them. The CDR3 sequence is 13 residues long. CDR3 in amino acids: CASGGGLDNEQFF. The CDR3 DNA reads TGTGCCAGCGGGGGGGGCCTCGACAATGAGCAGTTCTTC.

The table lists this clonotype with a few counts. The V and J genes are TRBV20-1 and TRBJ2-7; D is undetermined. Germline V gene sequence: CDR1 DFQATT, CDR2 SNEGSKA (reference sequence). V was shortened by 6 bases and J by 1 base, with 16 bases between the two germline ends. The CDR3 length is 14 residues. The CDR3 coding sequence is TGCAGTGCCTACCCCAGGACCTCGTCCTACGAGCAGTACTTC. Protein: CSAYPRTSSYEQYF.

This clonotype was picked up many times. The J gene is TRBJ2-1, the V gene TRBV27; 9 bases align to TRBD2. The CDR3 consists of 15 residues. Trimming removed 6 bases from V and 4 bases from J; junction bases left unmatched: 7. CDR1 and CDR2 from the germline V gene are MNHEY and SMNVEV (reference sequence). This CDR3 is CASSLSSGSYNEQFF. The CDR3 DNA sequence: TGTGCCAGCAGCTTGAGTAGCGGGAGTTACAATGAGCAGTTCTTC.

J is TRBJ2-1 and V is TRBV7-2, with TRBD1 as a possible D gene (5 bases). Germline loops: CDR1 SGHTA, CDR2 FQGNSA. V gave up 5 bases and J gave up 9 bases, with 17 bases separating them. This CDR3 region has 14 residues. The CDR3 DNA is TGTGCCAGCAGCCTTCCCCCTAGGGGATTTGAGCAGTTCTTC. Its protein product is CASSLPPRGFEQFF.

The chain uses TRBV4-2 and TRBJ2-1; 7 nucleotides match TRBD1. The germline gives CDR1 LGHNA, CDR2 YNFKEQ. The CDR3 spans 17 residues. V shed 1 base and J 6 bases; nucleotides not matched to a gene: 12. This chain's CDR3 is CASSQVSGTDFANEQFF. CDR3 nucleotide sequence: TGTGCCAGCAGCCAAGTTTCCGGGACAGACTTCGCCAATGAGCAGTTCTTC.

This clonotype was detected only a few times. The V call is TRBV4-3, the J call TRBJ2-1; 9 nucleotides agree with TRBD2. V lost 0 bases and J lost 5; bases outside the gene matches: 11. Germline V lookup: CDR1 LGHNA, CDR2 YSLEER. This CDR3 spans 18 amino acids. The CDR3 coding sequence is TGCGCCAGCAGCCAAGATCGGATTACTAGCGGGCGACACAATGAGCAGTTCTTC. It codes for CASSQDRITSGRHNEQFF.

In this sample, this clonotype turned up a few times. This chain joins TRBV9 and TRBJ2-1; D tentatively fits TRBD1 or TRBD2 (5 bases each). V lost 0 bases to trimming and J lost 8 bases, with 15 bases between them. This CDR3 contains 15 residues. The germline CDR1 and CDR2 sequences are SGDLS and YYNGEE. For the CDR3, the DNA is TGTGCCAGCAGCGTAGTGGCTGGGACCATGGATGAGCAGTTCTTC. As protein: CASSVVAGTMDEQFF.